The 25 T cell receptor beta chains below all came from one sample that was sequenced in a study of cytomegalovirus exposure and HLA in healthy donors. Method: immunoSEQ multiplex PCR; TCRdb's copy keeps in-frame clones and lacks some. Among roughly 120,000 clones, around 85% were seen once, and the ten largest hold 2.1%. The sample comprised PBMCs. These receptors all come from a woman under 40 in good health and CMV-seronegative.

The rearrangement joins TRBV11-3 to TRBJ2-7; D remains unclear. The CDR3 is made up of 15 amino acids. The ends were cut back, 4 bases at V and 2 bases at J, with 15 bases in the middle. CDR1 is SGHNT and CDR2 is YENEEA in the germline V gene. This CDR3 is CASSSPWAGTYEQYF. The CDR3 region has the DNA TGTGCCAGCAGCTCCCCCTGGGCAGGTACCTACGAGCAGTACTTC.

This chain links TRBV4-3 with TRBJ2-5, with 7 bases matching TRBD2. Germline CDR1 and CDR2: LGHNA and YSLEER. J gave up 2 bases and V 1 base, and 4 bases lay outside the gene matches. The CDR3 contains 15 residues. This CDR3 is CASSQVLAEQETQYF. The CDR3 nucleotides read TGCGCCAGCAGCCAAGTCCTAGCGGAGCAAGAGACCCAGTACTTC.

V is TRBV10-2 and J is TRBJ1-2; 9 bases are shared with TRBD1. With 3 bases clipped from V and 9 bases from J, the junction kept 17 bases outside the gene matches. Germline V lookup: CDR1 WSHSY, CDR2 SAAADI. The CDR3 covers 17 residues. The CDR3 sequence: CASSDLLWGQGMLSYTF. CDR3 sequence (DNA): TGCGCCAGCAGTGATTTATTATGGGGACAGGGAATGTTGAGCTACACCTTC.

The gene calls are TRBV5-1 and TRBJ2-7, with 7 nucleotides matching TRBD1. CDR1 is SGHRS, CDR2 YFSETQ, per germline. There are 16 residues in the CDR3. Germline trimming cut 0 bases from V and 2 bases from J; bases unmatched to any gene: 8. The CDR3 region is CASSLEGGADPYEQYF. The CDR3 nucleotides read TGCGCCAGCAGCTTGGAAGGGGGCGCGGACCCCTACGAGCAGTACTTC.

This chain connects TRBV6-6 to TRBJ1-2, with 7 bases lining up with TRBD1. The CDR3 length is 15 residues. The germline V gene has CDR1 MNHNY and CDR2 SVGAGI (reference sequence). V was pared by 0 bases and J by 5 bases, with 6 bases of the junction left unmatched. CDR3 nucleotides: TGTGCCAGCAGTTACTCGACAGGGCAGATTTATGGCTACACCTTC. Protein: CASSYSTGQIYGYTF.

The CDR3 nucleotides read TGTGCCAGCAGCTTATCTGCGGCGTCCGGGGAGCTGTTTTTT. Translation: CASSLSAASGELFF. The rearrangement joins TRBV7-9 to TRBJ2-2; D is unresolved. V lost 2 bases to trimming and J lost 6 bases, with 10 bases between them. The CDR3 covers 14 residues. Germline V CDR1 and CDR2: SEHNR, FQNEAQ (reference sequence). The full variable domain, in which reference TRBV7-9 and TRBJ2-2 provide the parts outside the CDR3, is DTGVSQNPRHKITKRGQNVTFRCDPISEHNRLYWYRQTLGQGPEFLTYFQNEAQLEKSRLLSDRFSAERPKGSFSTLEIQRTEQGDSAMYLCASSLSAASGELFFGEGSRLTVL.

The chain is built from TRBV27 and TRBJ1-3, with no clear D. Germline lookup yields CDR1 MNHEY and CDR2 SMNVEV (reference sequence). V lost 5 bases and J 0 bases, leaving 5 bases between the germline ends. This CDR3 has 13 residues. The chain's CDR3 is CASSPYSGNTIYF. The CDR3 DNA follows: TGTGCCAGCAGTCCTTACTCTGGAAACACCATATATTTT.

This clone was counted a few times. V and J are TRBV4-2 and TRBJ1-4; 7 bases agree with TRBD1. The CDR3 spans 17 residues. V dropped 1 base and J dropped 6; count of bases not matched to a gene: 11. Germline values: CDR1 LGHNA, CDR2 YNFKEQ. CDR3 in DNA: TGTGCCAGCAGCCAAGGCCCGGGACAGACTGTGGATGAAAAACTGTTTTTT. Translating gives CASSQGPGQTVDEKLFF.

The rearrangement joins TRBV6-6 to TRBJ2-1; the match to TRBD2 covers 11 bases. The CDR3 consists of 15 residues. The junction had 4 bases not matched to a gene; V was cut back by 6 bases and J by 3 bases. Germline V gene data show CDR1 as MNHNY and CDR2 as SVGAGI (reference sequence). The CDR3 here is CASSAGTSGYNEQFF. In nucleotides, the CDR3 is TGTGCCAGCAGCGCCGGGACTAGCGGCTACAATGAGCAGTTCTTC.

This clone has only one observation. The CDR3 DNA follows: TGTGCCAGTAGTATCCCGGGAAACACTGAAGCTTTCTTT. Its protein product is CASSIPGNTEAFF. The rearrangement links TRBV19 to TRBJ1-1; D is undetermined. The CDR3 is 13 residues long. Trimming shortened V by 3 bases and J by 2 bases, and 7 bases separated the two germline ends. Looked up from germline, CDR1 is LNHDA and CDR2 is SQIVND (reference sequence). The full variable domain, completed using reference TRBV19 and TRBJ1-1, is DGGITQSPKYLFRKEGQNVTLSCEQNLNHDAMYWYRQDPGQGLRLIYYSQIVNDFQKGDIAEGYSVSREKKESFPLTVTSAQKNPTAFYLCASSIPGNTEAFFGQGTRLTVV.

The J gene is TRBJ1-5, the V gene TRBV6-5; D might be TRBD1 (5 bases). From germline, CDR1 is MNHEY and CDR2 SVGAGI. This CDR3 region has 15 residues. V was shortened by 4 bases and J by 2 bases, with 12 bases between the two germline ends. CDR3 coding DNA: TGTGCCAGCAGTTCGGGCGGGGGGGGCAATCAGCCCCAGCATTTT. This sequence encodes CASSSGGGGNQPQHF.

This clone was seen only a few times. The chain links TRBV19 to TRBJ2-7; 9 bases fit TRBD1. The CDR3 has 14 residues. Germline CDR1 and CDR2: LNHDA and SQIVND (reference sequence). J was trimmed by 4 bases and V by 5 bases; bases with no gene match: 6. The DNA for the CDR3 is TGTGCCAGTAGTGGCCGGGACAGGGAGTACGAGCAGTACTTC. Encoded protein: CASSGRDREYEQYF.

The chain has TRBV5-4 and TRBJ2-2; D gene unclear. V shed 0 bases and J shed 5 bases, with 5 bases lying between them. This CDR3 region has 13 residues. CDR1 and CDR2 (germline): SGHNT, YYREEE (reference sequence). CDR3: CASSLVRTGELFF. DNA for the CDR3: TGTGCCAGCAGCTTGGTTCGGACCGGGGAGCTGTTTTTT.

The CDR3 sequence is CASSLAGGQGEGAFF. CDR3 in DNA: TGTGCCAGCAGCCTTGCGGGGGGGCAGGGCGAGGGAGCTTTCTTT. The V gene is TRBV7-9, the J gene TRBJ1-1, with D tentatively TRBD1 (6 bases). Between the trimmed V and J ends, which lost 5 bases and 10 bases, there was a span of 23 bases. Per the germline V gene, CDR1 is SEHNR and CDR2 is FQNEAQ (reference sequence). This CDR3 spans 15 amino acids.

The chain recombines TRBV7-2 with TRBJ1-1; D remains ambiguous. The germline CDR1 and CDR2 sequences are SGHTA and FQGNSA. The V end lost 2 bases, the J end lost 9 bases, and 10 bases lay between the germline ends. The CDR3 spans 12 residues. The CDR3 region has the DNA TGTGCCAGCAGCTTAAGGAGACCCCAAGCTTTCTTT. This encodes CASSLRRPQAFF.

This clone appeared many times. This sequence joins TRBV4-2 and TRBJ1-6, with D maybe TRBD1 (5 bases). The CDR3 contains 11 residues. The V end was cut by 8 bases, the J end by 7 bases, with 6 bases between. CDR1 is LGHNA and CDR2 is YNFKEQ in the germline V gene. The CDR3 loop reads CASGANSPLHF. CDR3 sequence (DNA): TGTGCCAGCGGGGCCAATTCACCCCTCCACTTT.

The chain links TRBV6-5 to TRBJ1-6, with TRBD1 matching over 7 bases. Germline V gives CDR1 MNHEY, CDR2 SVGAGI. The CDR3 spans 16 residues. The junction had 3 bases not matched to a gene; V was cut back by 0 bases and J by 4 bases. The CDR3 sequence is CASSYSAGGYNSPLHF. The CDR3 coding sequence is TGTGCCAGCAGTTACTCGGCAGGGGGGTATAATTCACCCCTCCACTTT.

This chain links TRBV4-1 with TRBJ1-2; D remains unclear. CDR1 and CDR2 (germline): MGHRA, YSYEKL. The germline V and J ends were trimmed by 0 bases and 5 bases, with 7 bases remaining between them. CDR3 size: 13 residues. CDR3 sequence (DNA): TGCGCCAGCAGCCAAGATCAACAGTATGGCTACACCTTC. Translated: CASSQDQQYGYTF.

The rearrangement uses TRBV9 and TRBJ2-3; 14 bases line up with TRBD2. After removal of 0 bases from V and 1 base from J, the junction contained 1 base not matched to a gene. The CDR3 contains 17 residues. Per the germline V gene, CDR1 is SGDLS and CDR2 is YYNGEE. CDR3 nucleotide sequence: TGTGCCAGCAGCGTAGAGGGACTAGCGGGGGGCACAGATACGCAGTATTTT. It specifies CASSVEGLAGGTDTQYF.

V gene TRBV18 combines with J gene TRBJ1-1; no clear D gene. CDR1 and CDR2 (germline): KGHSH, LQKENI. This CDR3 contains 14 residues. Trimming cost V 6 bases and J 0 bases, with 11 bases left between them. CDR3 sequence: CASSPQTMNTEAFF. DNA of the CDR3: TGTGCCAGCTCCCCCCAAACTATGAACACTGAAGCTTTCTTT.

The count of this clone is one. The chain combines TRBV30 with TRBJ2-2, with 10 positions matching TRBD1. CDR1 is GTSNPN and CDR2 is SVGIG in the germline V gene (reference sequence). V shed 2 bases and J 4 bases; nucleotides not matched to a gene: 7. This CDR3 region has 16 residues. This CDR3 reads CAWSLGGTGVTGELFF. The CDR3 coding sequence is TGTGCCTGGAGTTTAGGTGGGACAGGGGTCACCGGGGAGCTGTTTTTT.

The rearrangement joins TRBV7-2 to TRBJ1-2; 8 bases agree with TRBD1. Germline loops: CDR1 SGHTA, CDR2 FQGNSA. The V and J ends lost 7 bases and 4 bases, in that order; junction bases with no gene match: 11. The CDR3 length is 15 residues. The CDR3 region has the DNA TGTGCCAGCACCTGGGTCAGGGGGCTGGTCTATGGCTACACCTTC. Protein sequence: CASTWVRGLVYGYTF. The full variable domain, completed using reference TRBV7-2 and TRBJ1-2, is GAGVSQSPSNKVTEKGKDVELRCDPISGHTALYWYRQSLGQGLEFLIYFQGNSAPDKSGLPSDRFSAERTGGSVSTLTIQRTQQEDSAVYLCASTWVRGLVYGYTFGSGTRLTVV.

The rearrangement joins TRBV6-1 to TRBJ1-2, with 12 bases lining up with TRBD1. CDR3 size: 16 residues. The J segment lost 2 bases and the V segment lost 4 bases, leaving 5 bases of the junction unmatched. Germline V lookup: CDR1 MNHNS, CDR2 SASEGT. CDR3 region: CASSGGQGALNYGYTF. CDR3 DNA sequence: TGTGCCAGCAGTGGGGGACAGGGGGCGCTGAACTATGGCTACACCTTC.

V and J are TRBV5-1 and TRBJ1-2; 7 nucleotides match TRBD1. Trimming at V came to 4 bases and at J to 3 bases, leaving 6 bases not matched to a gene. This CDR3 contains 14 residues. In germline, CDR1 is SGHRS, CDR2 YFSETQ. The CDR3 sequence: CASSADRAHYGYTF. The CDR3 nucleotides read TGCGCCAGCAGCGCCGACAGGGCACACTATGGCTACACCTTC.

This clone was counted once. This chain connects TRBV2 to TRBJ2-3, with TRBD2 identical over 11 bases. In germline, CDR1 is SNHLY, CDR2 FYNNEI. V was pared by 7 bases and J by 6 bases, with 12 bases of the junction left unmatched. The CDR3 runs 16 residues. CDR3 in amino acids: CASTVTSGGRGDTQYF. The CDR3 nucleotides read TGTGCCAGCACCGTAACTAGCGGGGGCCGAGGGGATACGCAGTATTTT.